Listed here are 19 T cell receptor beta chains from one sample, sequenced in a study of blood T cell repertoires in COVID-19. Profiling relied on immunoSEQ multiplex PCR, and the TCRdb table lists in-frame clones only, not all of them. The table shows around 100,000 clones, with roughly 84% occurring only once. Sequenced: peripheral blood. All receptors derive from a man in his sixties with acute or convalescent COVID-19.

DNA for the CDR3: TGTGCCAGCAGTTTTTCAGGGGTATCCTACAATGAGCAGTTCTTC. Translation: CASSFSGVSYNEQFF. The gene calls are TRBV7-6 and TRBJ2-1, with D tentatively TRBD1 (6 bases). V was shortened by 6 bases and J by 1 base, with 13 bases between the two germline ends. The CDR3 length is 15 residues. Germline V gene sequence: CDR1 SGHVS, CDR2 FNYEAQ.

The chain employs TRBV5-4 and TRBJ1-2, with D possibly matching TRBD1 (5 bases). This CDR3 contains 13 residues. With 2 bases removed from V and 4 bases from J, the gap between germline ends came to 9 bases. The germline gives CDR1 SGHNT, CDR2 YYREEE (reference sequence). As DNA, the CDR3 is TGTGCCAGCAGCTTCCGGGGGTCCTATGGCTACACCTTC. Protein: CASSFRGSYGYTF.

This chain connects TRBV5-1 to TRBJ1-2; 8 nucleotides agree with TRBD1. In germline, CDR1 is SGHRS, CDR2 YFSETQ. J lost 5 bases, V lost 3 bases, and 12 bases had no gene match. The CDR3 contains 16 residues. The chain's CDR3 is CASSSTGTGLGYGYTF. The DNA of the CDR3 is TGCGCCAGCAGCTCGACAGGGACAGGCCTTGGGTATGGCTACACCTTC. The full variable domain, its missing parts supplied by reference TRBV5-1 and TRBJ1-2, is KAGVTQTPRYLIKTRGQQVTLSCSPISGHRSVSWYQQTPGQGLQFLFEYFSETQRNKGNFPGRFSGRQFSNSRSEMNVSTLELGDSALYLCASSSTGTGLGYGYTFGSGTRLTVV.

V usage is TRBV6-5 and J usage is TRBJ1-2; 9 positions match TRBD1. In germline, CDR1 is MNHEY, CDR2 SVGAGI. The CDR3 extends over 15 amino acids. V was pared by 8 bases and J by 2 bases, with 9 bases of the junction left unmatched. CDR3 residues: CASLKQGAGNYGYTF. CDR3 DNA: TGTGCCAGCCTGAAACAGGGGGCAGGGAACTATGGCTACACCTTC.

This rearrangement joins TRBV15 to TRBJ2-6; 8 positions match TRBD1. V was pared by 0 bases and J by 0 bases, with 10 bases of the junction left unmatched. CDR3 length equals 20 residues. CDR1 and CDR2 (germline): LNHNV, YYDKDF (reference sequence). This chain's CDR3 is CATSRERNGTGYSGANVLTF. The CDR3, as DNA: TGTGCCACCAGCAGAGAAAGAAACGGGACAGGATACTCTGGGGCCAACGTCCTGACTTTC.

The chain joins TRBV3-1 (or the pseudogene TRBV3-2) to TRBJ1-2; D not certain. V was pared by 1 base and J by 1 base, with 10 bases between. The CDR3 loop spans 15 amino acids. The V gene's germline CDR1 is LGHDT and CDR2 YNNKEL (reference sequence). In DNA, the CDR3 is TGTGCCAGCAGCCAAGTAAATGTTGTTAACTATGGCTACACCTTC. Translating it yields CASSQVNVVNYGYTF.

The V gene is TRBV18, the J gene TRBJ2-7; 11 nucleotides align to TRBD1. Germline V CDR1 and CDR2: KGHSH, LQKENI. Losses at the gene ends were 4 bases for V and 7 bases for J; bases not matched to a gene: 9. The CDR3 runs 15 residues. Here the CDR3 reads CASSLRGQGVMEQYF. The CDR3 bases are TGTGCCAGCTCACTGAGGGGACAGGGGGTAATGGAGCAGTACTTC. The full variable domain, completed using reference TRBV18 and TRBJ2-7, is NAGVMQNPRHLVRRRGQEARLRCSPMKGHSHVYWYRQLPEEGLKFMVYLQKENIIDESGMPKERFSAEFPKEGPSILRIQQVVRGDSAAYFCASSLRGQGVMEQYFGPGTRLTVT.

V gene TRBV6-5 combines with J gene TRBJ1-2; 11 bases match TRBD1. This CDR3 has 14 amino acids. V dropped 2 bases and J dropped 5; count of bases not matched to a gene: 1. Germline CDR1 is MNHEY and CDR2 is SVGAGI. The CDR3 DNA reads as TGTGCCAGCAGTTACGGACAGGGGGCGTATGGCTACACCTTC. Its protein product is CASSYGQGAYGYTF.

In this sample, this clone turned up once. V is TRBV6-5 and J is TRBJ2-7; TRBD2 is a possible D gene (5 bases). From germline, CDR1 is MNHEY and CDR2 SVGAGI. The CDR3 consists of 13 residues. Trimming removed 6 bases from V and 2 bases from J, with 11 bases in between. CDR3 sequence: CASSQPGTYEQYF. The CDR3, as DNA: TGTGCCAGCAGCCAGCCGGGGACCTACGAGCAGTACTTC.

The rearrangement links TRBV5-1 to TRBJ1-2, with D uncertain. V was cut by 2 bases and J by 3 bases, with 8 bases left in between. Germline V gene sequence: CDR1 SGHRS, CDR2 YFSETQ. The CDR3 covers 13 residues. This chain's CDR3 is CASSFGVDYGYTF. DNA for the CDR3: TGCGCCAGCAGCTTCGGGGTGGACTATGGCTACACCTTC.

The chain combines TRBV5-1 with TRBJ1-3; possibly TRBD1 for D (5 bases). The germline V and J ends were trimmed by 1 base and 0 bases, with 8 bases remaining between them. CDR1 and CDR2 (germline): SGHRS, YFSETQ. The CDR3 covers 15 residues. The CDR3 DNA reads TGCGCCAGCAGCTTGAGCGGGGGCTCTGGAAACACCATATATTTT. Translating it yields CASSLSGGSGNTIYF.

This chain uses TRBV5-6 with TRBJ1-5; TRBD1 matches at 11 bases. The germline V gene encodes CDR1 SGHDT and CDR2 YYEEEE. V was pared by 4 bases and J by 7 bases, with 7 bases of the junction left unmatched. The CDR3 totals 15 residues. The DNA for the CDR3 is TGTGCCAGCAGCACCCGGGACAGGGGGTTACAGCCCCAGCATTTT. This sequence encodes CASSTRDRGLQPQHF.

This clone was observed a single time. The chain has TRBV12-5 and TRBJ2-7; 9 bases map to TRBD1. With 7 bases clipped from V and 3 bases from J, the junction kept 10 bases outside the gene matches. Germline V lookup: CDR1 LGHNT, CDR2 FRNRAP. The CDR3 has 15 amino acids. The CDR3 bases are TGTGCTAGTGCCCTGGAGACAGGGGGTAACTACGAGCAGTACTTC. This translates into CASALETGGNYEQYF.

Only a few counts were recorded for this clone. Lacking the conserved final phenylalanine or tryptophan, this CDR3 likely reflects a read error. The DNA is left out, because the CDR3 cannot be placed on it with certainty; the CDR3 is given as TCRdb lists it. The V call is TRBV12-3 or TRBV12-4, the J call TRBJ1-3; no DNA check was done on the table's D call, TRBD1. A total of 12 residues make up the CDR3, ends included. The chain's CDR3 is CASSLARTGPRV.

The chain is built from TRBV5-6 and TRBJ1-1; TRBD1 agrees at 12 bases. CDR1 is SGHDT, CDR2 YYEEEE, per germline. V lost 3 bases and J lost 4; bases outside the gene matches: 4. This CDR3 is built from 15 residues. CDR3 in DNA: TGTGCCAGCAGCTGGGGACAGGGGGCAGGCACTGAAGCTTTCTTT. Translated, it gives CASSWGQGAGTEAFF. The whole variable domain, remainder taken from reference TRBV5-6 and TRBJ1-1, is DAGVTQSPTHLIKTRGQQVTLRCSPKSGHDTVSWYQQALGQGPQFIFQYYEEEERQRGNFPDRFSGHQFPNYSSELNVNALLLGDSALYLCASSWGQGAGTEAFFGQGTRLTVV.

This chain joins TRBV19 and TRBJ2-2; D not certain. The germline CDR1 and CDR2 sequences are LNHDA and SQIVND (reference sequence). This CDR3 has 16 residues. Trimming removed 0 bases from V and 0 bases from J, with 8 bases in between. The CDR3 sequence is CASSIEARTNTGELFF. The CDR3 coding sequence is TGTGCCAGTAGTATAGAGGCCCGCACGAACACCGGGGAGCTGTTTTTT.

This rearrangement joins TRBV4-1 to TRBJ1-1; 12 bases agree with TRBD1. Germline CDR1 MGHRA, CDR2 YSYEKL. J gave up 4 bases and V 0 bases, and 9 bases lay outside the gene matches. The CDR3 contains 18 residues. The CDR3 reads CASSQDGGQGAWTTEAFF. Written as DNA, the CDR3 is TGCGCCAGCAGCCAAGATGGGGGACAGGGGGCATGGACCACTGAAGCTTTCTTT.

In this sample, this clone turned up a few times. Additional DNA sequences in this sample encode the identical CDR3. The V call is TRBV19, the J call TRBJ2-7; 7 positions agree with TRBD1. With 4 bases clipped from V and 6 bases from J, the junction kept 6 bases outside the gene matches. The CDR3 is made up of 13 amino acids. Germline V gene data show CDR1 as LNHDA and CDR2 as SQIVND (reference sequence). CDR3 in amino acids: CASSTKTGTEQYF. Here the CDR3 DNA reads TGTGCCAGTAGTACTAAGACAGGGACCGAGCAGTACTTC.

This chain connects TRBV19 to TRBJ1-1; D gene ambiguous. The V and J ends lost 4 bases and 6 bases respectively, with 9 bases between them. The germline V gene encodes CDR1 LNHDA and CDR2 SQIVND (reference sequence). The CDR3 is 12 amino acids. In DNA, the CDR3 is TGTGCCAGTAGTAGGGGAGCGTCTGAAGCTTTCTTT. It codes for CASSRGASEAFF.